This T cell receptor beta chain was identified during a study of T cell repertoires in cytomegalovirus infection (dated by TCRdb to the late 2010s). Study-level background: Donor HLA type was relevant to the analysis, because carriage of CMV infection together with the matching HLA type was indicated by public TCR beta signatures. Results the study describes overall, beyond this receptor: The ex vivo response was dominated by HLA-C-restricted CMV-specific TCR beta clonotypes, and the single most frequent clonotype in two of eight donors was supplied by these HLA-C-restricted clonotypes. In both this cohort and an independent approximately 400-donor cohort, the cumulative frequency of public TCR beta family members distinguished carriers of CMV infection plus the relevant HLA type.

Reading the germline V gene gives CDR1 SQVTM and CDR2 ANQGSEA. Taken from cysteine to phenylalanine, the CDR3 has 13 residues. The retained sequence is limited to the CDR3, 39 bases, with the frame set at the first base. The V end gives up 7 bases and the J end 5 bases, leaving 9 bases in the junction not matched to a gene. The data were produced on an Illumina HiSeq 1500. The public reads were reprocessed in TCRdb via fastp at Q25 and MiXCR, keeping in-frame beta chains. Each entry merges the rows of one CDR3 protein and shows their most common DNA and genes. The sample table holds fewer than 300,000 distinct CDR3 sequences, of which roughly 26% were seen once. Of the sample, approximately 13% falls within the top ten clones. With regard to this clonotype: There is no known antigen for this receptor. Per-nucleotide qualities are absent, and no much larger clonotype sits a single base away.

The clonotype originates from a human donor in good health (CMV status not recorded). Some clones in this sample may be carry-over from other donors' samples. The source material was PBMCs. Rearrangement joined TRBV29-1 to TRBJ2-7, with 9 middle bases fitting TRBD2. The CDR3 region reads CSASGKGLDEQYF. The DNA reads TGCAGCGCTAGCGGGAAGGGGTTGGACGAGCAGTACTTC.